The rows below give T cell receptor beta chains drawn from one sample of a study of control samples from healthy donors and cancer patients. Repertoires were generated with immunoSEQ multiplex PCR, while TCRdb's copy carries only in-frame clones and drops some. The sample contains 200,000 or so clones, roughly nine tenths of which appear only once. The sample taken for sequencing was blood. All receptors derive from a man aged 30 to 45 in good health. CDR3s include the opening cysteine and the closing phenylalanine or tryptophan. Fields, in order: CDR3 protein, CDR3 DNA, V gene, D gene, J gene, clone size. D genes are given only for firm matches. Clone size, where shown, is once, few, many, or a class for clones that have expanded.

CASSLAGGGSSGNTIYF TGTGCCAGCAGCTTGGCCGGAGGGGGAAGCTCTGGAAACACCATATATTTT TRBV5-6 - TRBJ1-3 -
CAPSQGRICCGYTF TGTGCCCCCTCTCAGGGTCGCATTTGCTGCGGCTACACCTTC TRBV19 - TRBJ1-2 -
CASSPLKIMGQANTEAFF TGTGCCAGCAGCCCCCTTAAAATAATGGGACAGGCTAACACTGAAGCTTTCTTT TRBV5-4 TRBD1 TRBJ1-1 once
CASSFRRNEKLFF TGTGCCAGCAGCTTTAGGAGGAATGAAAAACTGTTTTTT TRBV11-2 - TRBJ1-4 -
CASRTTSGGNTGELFF TGTGCCAGCAGGACGACTAGCGGGGGGAACACCGGGGAGCTGTTTTTT TRBV2 TRBD2 TRBJ2-2 -
CASRDPGTGANYGYTF TGTGCCAGTAGGGACCCCGGGACAGGAGCTAACTATGGCTACACCTTC TRBV19 TRBD1 TRBJ1-2 -
CASSQTGRGGTDTQYF TGTGCCAGCAGCCAAACCGGGCGGGGGGGCACAGATACGCAGTATTTT TRBV4-2 TRBD2 TRBJ2-3 -
CASNSFREANTGELFF TGTGCCAGCAATTCTTTCCGGGAGGCGAACACCGGGGAGCTGTTTTTT TRBV5-6 TRBD2 TRBJ2-2 -
CAWSSSTDTQYF TGTGCCTGGAGCTCCAGCACAGATACGCAGTATTTT TRBV30 - TRBJ2-3 -
CASSQDRYEQFF TGTGCCAGCAGCCAAGATCGGTATGAGCAGTTCTTC TRBV4-2 - TRBJ2-1 -
CASSQDLGLSYEQYF TGTGCCAGCAGCCAAGATCTGGGCCTGAGCTACGAGCAGTACTTC TRBV14 - TRBJ2-7 once
CASSLDPGQGSDTQYF TGCGCCAGCAGCTTAGACCCGGGACAGGGATCAGATACGCAGTATTTT TRBV5-1 TRBD1 TRBJ2-3 -
CASSLDGGTSHYNEQFF TGTGCCAGCAGCTTAGATGGAGGGACTAGCCATTACAATGAGCAGTTCTTC TRBV11-2 TRBD2 TRBJ2-1 -
CASGQGNTGELFF TGTGCCTCCGGACAGGGGAACACCGGGGAGCTGTTTTTT TRBV10-3 TRBD1 TRBJ2-2 -
CASSTYSGGPYEQYF TGTGCCAGCAGCACTTATAGCGGGGGGCCCTACGAGCAGTACTTC TRBV2 TRBD2 TRBJ2-7 -
CASSFSLLDRDNEKLFF TGTGCCAGCAGCTTTTCCTTATTAGACAGGGATAATGAAAAACTGTTTTTT TRBV7-9 TRBD1 TRBJ1-4 -
CASSRGAGSGNTIYF TGTGCCAGCTCCAGGGGCGCGGGAAGTGGAAACACCATATATTTT TRBV6-4 - TRBJ1-3 -
CASSPGTGVGEQYF TGTGCCAGCAGTCCCGGGACAGGGGTAGGCGAGCAGTACTTC TRBV11-3 TRBD1 TRBJ2-7 -
CASSQQNTGELFF TGTGCCAGCAGCCAACAGAACACCGGGGAGCTGTTTTTT TRBV3-1/TRBV3-2 - TRBJ2-2 -
CASSPPANTEAFF TGTGCCAGCTCACCACCCGCTAACACTGAAGCTTTCTTT TRBV18 - TRBJ1-1 once
CASSGAENRSPLHF TGTGCCAGCTCTGGGGCAGAAAATCGTTCACCCCTCCACTTT TRBV18 - TRBJ1-6 -
CASSPDRGSGYTF TGTGCCAGTAGCCCAGACAGGGGGAGCGGCTACACCTTC TRBV19 TRBD1 TRBJ1-2 -
CASSLGGWMDQPQHF TGTGCCAGCAGCTTGGGGGGATGGATGGATCAGCCCCAGCATTTT TRBV5-6 - TRBJ1-5 -
CASSLGEGNEKLFF TGTGCCAGCAGCTTAGGAGAAGGTAATGAAAAACTGTTTTTT TRBV7-9 - TRBJ1-4 -
CASSPPSGEYTEAFF TGTGCCAGCTCACCTCCCTCCGGGGAATACACTGAAGCTTTCTTT TRBV18 - TRBJ1-1 -
CASSAGGVVGTDTQYF TGTGCCAGCAGCGCGGGCGGGGTAGTTGGCACAGATACGCAGTATTTT TRBV7-9 - TRBJ2-3 -
CASSQDRGDRGESGYTF TGTGCCAGCAGCCAAGATAGAGGGGACAGGGGAGAGAGTGGCTACACCTTC TRBV4-2 TRBD1 TRBJ1-2 -
CASSTPQGYSGNTIYF TGTGCCAGTAGTACCCCCCAGGGGTACTCTGGAAACACCATATATTTT TRBV19 - TRBJ1-3 -
CASRHENFEQYF TGCGCCAGCAGACATGAGAATTTCGAGCAGTACTTC TRBV5-1 - TRBJ2-7 -
CASSPSGGLSYEQYF TGTGCCAGCAGCCCCTCCGGCGGGCTCTCCTACGAGCAGTACTTC TRBV3-1/TRBV3-2 - TRBJ2-7 -
CASSLRVNYGYTF TGTGCCAGCAGCTTACGGGTGAACTATGGCTACACCTTC TRBV7-9 - TRBJ1-2 -
CASSSEVNTEAFF TGTGCCAGCAGCTCCGAAGTTAACACTGAAGCTTTCTTT TRBV7-9 - TRBJ1-1 -
CASSPNPYGYTF TGTGCCAGCAGCCCGAACCCCTATGGCTACACCTTC TRBV6-6 - TRBJ1-2 -
CSASIGVSGYTF TGCAGTGCTAGTATCGGGGTAAGCGGCTACACCTTC TRBV20-1 - TRBJ1-2 -
CASSLAPAVTGRLNTIYF TGTGCCAGCAGCTTAGCCCCTGCCGTGACAGGGCGTTTGAACACCATATATTTT TRBV7-9 TRBD1 TRBJ1-3 -
CASSLFDPNYYGYTF TGCGCCAGCAGCTTGTTCGATCCCAATTACTATGGCTACACCTTC TRBV5-1 - TRBJ1-2 -
CAWGPTAGQFSGANVLTF TGTGCCTGGGGCCCAACGGCAGGGCAATTCTCTGGGGCCAACGTCCTGACTTTC TRBV30 - TRBJ2-6 -
CASSSGLLYEQYF TGCGCCAGCAGCTCGGGACTGTTATACGAGCAGTACTTC TRBV4-1 - TRBJ2-7 -
CASSVGLRGNQPQHF TGTGCCAGCAGCGTAGGTTTGCGTGGCAATCAGCCCCAGCATTTT TRBV5-8 - TRBJ1-5 few
CASSLAGGELFF TGCGCCAGCAGCTTAGCGGGAGGGGAGCTGTTTTTT TRBV5-1 TRBD2 TRBJ2-2 -
CASSRGGDEKLFF TGTGCCAGCAGCCGAGGGGGCGATGAAAAACTGTTTTTT TRBV12-3/TRBV12-4 TRBD1 TRBJ1-4 -
CASSLNRGPNTEAFF TGCGCCAGCAGCCTTAATAGGGGCCCAAACACTGAAGCTTTCTTT TRBV4-1 - TRBJ1-1 -
CASSEQGGWEKLFF TGTGCCAGCAGTGAGCAGGGAGGTTGGGAAAAACTGTTTTTT TRBV2 - TRBJ1-4 -
CATSRTHNYGYTF TGTGCCACCAGCAGAACCCATAACTATGGCTACACCTTC TRBV15 - TRBJ1-2 -
CASSSNLAAGEANYGYTF TGTGCCAGCAGTTCCAATTTGGCTGCAGGAGAAGCTAACTATGGCTACACCTTC TRBV27 - TRBJ1-2 -
CATSSATGASPLHF TGTGCCACCAGCAGCGCTACAGGAGCTTCACCCCTCCACTTT TRBV15 - TRBJ1-6 -
CASGGPTSDTYNEQFF TGTGCTAGTGGGGGCCCGACTAGCGACACCTACAATGAGCAGTTCTTC TRBV12-5 TRBD2 TRBJ2-1 once
CASARTNEQFF TGTGCCAGCGCGAGAACGAATGAGCAGTTCTTC TRBV2 - TRBJ2-1 -
CASSLGTSGGQDTQYF TGTGCCAGCAGCTTAGGCACTAGCGGGGGGCAAGATACGCAGTATTTT TRBV11-3 TRBD2 TRBJ2-3 -
CASSRRDTEAFF TGTGCCAGCAGCCGACGGGACACTGAAGCTTTCTTT TRBV3-1/TRBV3-2 - TRBJ1-1 once
CASSLGQGNSPLHF TGCGCCAGCAGCTTGGGACAGGGAAATTCACCCCTCCACTTT TRBV5-1 TRBD1 TRBJ1-6 once
CATSDLRGAADTQYF TGTGCCACCAGTGATTTGCGGGGGGCCGCAGATACGCAGTATTTT TRBV24-1 - TRBJ2-3 -
CASSLTRTNYGYTF TGTGCCAGCAGCCTAACCAGGACTAACTATGGCTACACCTTC TRBV7-9 - TRBJ1-2 -
CASSRGGAGTDTQYF TGCGCCAGCAGCCGCGGGGGGGCGGGCACAGATACGCAGTATTTT TRBV5-1 TRBD2 TRBJ2-3 -
CASSMGIEAFF TGTGCCAGTAGTATGGGGATTGAAGCTTTCTTT TRBV19 - TRBJ1-1 -